This TCR beta chain was observed in a study of blood T cells in healthy people across ages. Note on this clonotype: Its specificity is unknown.

The CDR3 loop spans 15 amino acids. In germline, CDR1 is SGHVS, CDR2 FQNEAQ. Peripheral blood, roughly 9.1 milliliters per donor, was collected. Study-wide points: TCR beta diversity was tightly associated with the proportion of naive T cells.

The second PCR ran roughly 7 to 11 cycles with a sample-barcoded 5' primer and J-beta primers. Each CDR3 protein is one row after TCRdb ran MiXCR on the 5' RACE reads. The sample lists approximately 810,000 distinct CDR3 sequences, roughly 35% occurring once. The sequenced sample consisted of blood. The receptor comes from a man aged 18 to 29 in good health. The gene calls are TRBV7-8 and TRBJ2-1; maybe TRBD1 (6 bases). With the DNA end fitting TRBJ2-7 better, the J assignment may be wrong. CDR3 loop: CASSLVDSAYNEQYF. The CDR3 DNA reads as TGTGCCAGCAGCTTGGTGGACAGCGCCTACAATGAGCAGTACTTC.